The 11 T cell receptor beta chains presented below share a single source sample, sequenced in a study of shared clonotypes between healthy human individuals. Here immunoSEQ multiplex PCR was the method, and the copy in TCRdb shows in-frame clones only, minus some. This sample has some 2 million clones; just under 95% occur once, and the top ten carry approximately 1.2%. CD45RO-negative cells were positively selected for CCR7, leaving out terminally differentiated effector memory CD45RA+ cells. What was sequenced was naive CD8+ T cells sorted from blood. These receptors originate from a man between 18 and 29 years old in good health.

This chain connects TRBV7-9 to TRBJ1-4; 8 bases map to TRBD1. Germline trimming cut 0 bases from V and 7 bases from J; bases unmatched to any gene: 4. The CDR3 totals 15 residues. Germline assignment: CDR1 SEHNR and CDR2 FQNEAQ (reference sequence). For the CDR3, the DNA is TGTGCCAGCAGCTTAGCGGTGACAGGGGTTGAAAAACTGTTTTTT. Protein product: CASSLAVTGVEKLFF.

The chain carries TRBV5-6 and TRBJ2-7; possibly TRBD1 or TRBD2 for D (6 bases each). The CDR3 extends over 14 amino acids. The germline CDR1 and CDR2 sequences are SGHDT and YYEEEE. Trimming left V 1 base short and J 5 bases short, with 13 bases between. CDR3 in amino acids: CASSLPGGEHEQYF. Here the CDR3 DNA reads TGTGCCAGCAGCTTGCCCGGGGGCGAACACGAGCAGTACTTC.

This clone was observed a single time. This chain links TRBV10-1 with TRBJ2-1; TRBD2 agrees at 7 bases. V was clipped by 6 bases and J by 4 bases; unmatched bases: 9. Per the germline V gene, CDR1 is WNHNN and CDR2 is SYGVQD (reference sequence). The CDR3 spans 15 residues. The CDR3 DNA follows: TGCGCCAGCAGGTCTAGCGGAGCTTCATACAATGAGCAGTTCTTC. It codes for CASRSSGASYNEQFF.

This clone appeared a few times. J is TRBJ2-7 and V is TRBV7-9; a weak D match, TRBD2 (5 bases). Germline values: CDR1 SEHNR, CDR2 FQNEAQ (reference sequence). V was cut by 1 base and J by 6 bases, with 13 bases left in between. The CDR3 contains 14 residues. CDR3 loop: CASSLEADEGEQYF. DNA for the CDR3: TGTGCCAGCAGCTTAGAAGCGGACGAGGGCGAGCAGTACTTC.

The chain uses TRBV11-2 and TRBJ2-7; the match to TRBD1 covers 8 bases. The CDR3 sequence is 14 residues long. J was trimmed by 1 base and V by 4 bases; bases with no gene match: 3. The germline V gene encodes CDR1 SGHAT and CDR2 FQNNGV. The CDR3, as DNA: TGTGCCAGCAGCTACGGACAGGGTTCCTACGAGCAGTACTTC. This encodes CASSYGQGSYEQYF.

There are a few counts of this clone. Additional DNA sequences in this sample encode the identical CDR3. The rearrangement joins TRBV6-6 to TRBJ2-1, with a tentative D call TRBD2 (6 bases). V lost 0 bases and J 9 bases, leaving 6 bases between the germline ends. Germline values: CDR1 MNHNY, CDR2 SVGAGI (reference sequence). This CDR3 has 12 amino acids. The CDR3: CASSYSGGEQFF. The CDR3 nucleotides read TGTGCCAGCAGTTACTCGGGGGGTGAGCAGTTCTTC.

This clone was detected once. The chain couples TRBV4-1 to TRBJ2-6; D is unclear. This CDR3 is built from 15 residues. Per germline, CDR1 MGHRA and CDR2 YSYEKL. Trimming pared 1 base from V and 0 bases from J, leaving 4 bases between. The CDR3 DNA follows: TGCGCCAGCAGCCAAGTCCCCTCTGGGGCCAACGTCCTGACTTTC. It codes for CASSQVPSGANVLTF.

The chain combines TRBV19 with TRBJ2-6, with 10 nucleotides matching TRBD1. V was clipped by 3 bases and J by 1 base; unmatched bases: 3. Germline CDR1 and CDR2: LNHDA and SQIVND (reference sequence). The CDR3 consists of 17 residues. In DNA form, the CDR3 reads TGTGCCAGTAGTATTGGACAGGGGGTATCTGGGGCCAACGTCCTGACTTTC. Its translation is CASSIGQGVSGANVLTF.

The chain combines TRBV5-4 with TRBJ1-4; D unresolved. CDR1 is SGHNT and CDR2 is YYREEE in the germline V gene (reference sequence). The V and J ends lost 0 bases and 0 bases respectively, with 9 bases between them. The CDR3 covers 16 residues. CDR3 loop: CASSLESGATNEKLFF. CDR3 bases: TGTGCCAGCAGCTTGGAGTCCGGGGCAACTAATGAAAAACTGTTTTTT.

The rearrangement uses TRBV7-9 and TRBJ2-4, with D unresolved. The CDR3 has 12 amino acids. V was clipped by 4 bases and J by 8 bases, with 9 bases between them. The germline CDR1 and CDR2 sequences are SEHNR and FQNEAQ (reference sequence). CDR3 residues: CASSSLVDIQYF. The CDR3 nucleotides are TGTGCCAGCAGCTCCCTGGTGGACATTCAGTACTTC.

The rearrangement uses TRBV27 and TRBJ2-7; 8 positions match TRBD2. Germline V gives CDR1 MNHEY, CDR2 SMNVEV (reference sequence). The trim removed 0 bases at V and 3 bases at J, leaving 10 bases unmatched. This CDR3 has 17 residues. The CDR3 reads CASSLSNPGLAFYEQYF. DNA of the CDR3: TGTGCCAGCAGTTTATCGAACCCAGGACTAGCTTTCTACGAGCAGTACTTC.